The present T cell receptor (beta chain) was sequenced within a study of OX40 agonist ivuxolimab in advanced cancers. Study overall: Patients were dosed with the agonistic anti-OX40 (CD134) antibody ivuxolimab. Three patients, one with hepatocellular carcinoma and two with cutaneous melanoma, achieved partial responses. Across the patients, intravenous ivuxolimab was delivered every 2 weeks at 0.01 to 10 mg/kg. The study's findings and limits: The study observed clonal expansion of CD4+ and CD8+ blood T cells by week 6 at 0.1 to 3.0 mg/kg.

Details on this clone: No antigen is known for it.

The CDR3 extends over 16 amino acids. Germline loops: CDR1 MGHDK, CDR2 SYGVNS. Trimming cost V 5 bases and J 2 bases, with 19 bases left between them. Some clones are missing from TCRdb's copy, which holds only in-frame ones; the method was immunoSEQ multiplex PCR. Of about 79,000 clones in the sample, around 92% were seen once. The V and J genes are TRBV25-1 and TRBJ2-7; D perhaps matches TRBD2 (6 bases). The TCR comes from an adult with an advanced solid tumor such as melanoma, head and neck, liver or kidney cancer. The sequencing used CD4+ or CD8+ T cells sorted from blood, collected in a trial of the OX40 agonist ivuxolimab. The CDR3 is CASSPEGPKATYEQYF. For the CDR3, the DNA is TGTGCCAGCAGTCCGGAGGGCCCGAAGGCGACCTACGAGCAGTACTTC.